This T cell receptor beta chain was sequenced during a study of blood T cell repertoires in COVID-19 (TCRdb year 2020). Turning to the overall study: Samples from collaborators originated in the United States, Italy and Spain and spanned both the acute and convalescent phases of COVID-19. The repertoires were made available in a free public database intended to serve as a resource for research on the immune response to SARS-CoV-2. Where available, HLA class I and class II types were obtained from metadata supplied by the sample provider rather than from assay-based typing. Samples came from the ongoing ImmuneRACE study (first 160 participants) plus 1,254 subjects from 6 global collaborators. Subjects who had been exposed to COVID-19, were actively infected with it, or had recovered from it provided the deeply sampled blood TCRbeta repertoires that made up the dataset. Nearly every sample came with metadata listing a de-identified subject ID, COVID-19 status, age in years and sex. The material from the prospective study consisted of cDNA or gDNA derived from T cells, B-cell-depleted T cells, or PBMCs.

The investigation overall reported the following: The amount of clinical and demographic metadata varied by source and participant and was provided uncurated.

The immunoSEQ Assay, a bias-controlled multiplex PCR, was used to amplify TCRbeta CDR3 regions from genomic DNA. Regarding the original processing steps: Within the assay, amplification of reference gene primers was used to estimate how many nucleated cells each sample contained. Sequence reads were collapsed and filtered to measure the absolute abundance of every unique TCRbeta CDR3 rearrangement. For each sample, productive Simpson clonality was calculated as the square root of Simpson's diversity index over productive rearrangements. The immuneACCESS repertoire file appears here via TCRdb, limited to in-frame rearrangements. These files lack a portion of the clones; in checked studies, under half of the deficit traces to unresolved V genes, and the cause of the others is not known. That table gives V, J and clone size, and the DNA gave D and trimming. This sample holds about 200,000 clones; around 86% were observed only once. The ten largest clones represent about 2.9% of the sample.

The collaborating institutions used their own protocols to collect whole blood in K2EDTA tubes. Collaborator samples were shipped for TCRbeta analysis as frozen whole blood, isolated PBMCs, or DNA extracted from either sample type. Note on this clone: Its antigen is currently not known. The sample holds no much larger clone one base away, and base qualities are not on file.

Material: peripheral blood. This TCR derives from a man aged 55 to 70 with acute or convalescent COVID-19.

The nucleotide sequence is TGCGCCAGCAGCGACCGACAGGGACCCTACGAGCAGTACTTC. Its amino acids are CASSDRQGPYEQYF. The receptor chain draws on TRBV5-1 and TRBJ2-7, and 7 bases in between align with TRBD1. The germline V gene gives CDR1 as SGHRS and CDR2 as YFSETQ. V ends up 4 bases short and J 2 bases short, with an unmatched junction base count of 6. The CDR3 runs 14 residues from the cysteine to the phenylalanine. Only the CDR3 portion is preserved as DNA: 42 bases, with reading frame beginning at the first base.